This TCR beta chain came from a study of blood T cell repertoires in COVID-19. Study at large: Acute and convalescent COVID-19 specimens originated in the United States, Italy and Spain. T cells, B-cell-depleted T cells, or PBMCs provided the cDNA or gDNA that served as material.

Germline values: CDR1 SGHNT, CDR2 YYREEE (reference sequence). V was pared by 4 bases and J by 6 bases, with 25 bases of the junction left unmatched. This CDR3 has 20 amino acids. Enrollment of patients from Seattle took place during active infection, with longitudinal follow-up. Authors' processing steps: Reference gene primers were amplified, and this amplification served to estimate nucleated cell counts. Profiled with immunoSEQ multiplex PCR; TCRdb holds only in-frame clones, not every one. V, J and clone size were drawn from that table, and D and trimming were deduced from the DNA. The data hold approximately 400,000 clones, with approximately 88% observed a single time.

The receptor was isolated from a woman aged 50 to 60 with COVID-19, enrolled during active disease. The chain links TRBV5-4 to TRBJ2-3; 8 bases line up with TRBD1. Source material: peripheral blood. The CDR3 DNA sequence: TGTGCCAGCAGCCGTCTGCAGACGCAAGCACAGGGGGGATTGAGGGATACGCAGTATTTT. The encoded protein is CASSRLQTQAQGGLRDTQYF.